The 21 T cell receptor beta chains below were found in one sample sequenced in a study of blood T cell repertoires in COVID-19 (dated by TCRdb to 2019 to 2021). Library construction relied on the immunoSEQ multiplex PCR assay. Not all clones reach the TCRdb copy of this immuneACCESS table, which keeps in-frame sequences only. Checked studies attribute under half of the gap to unresolved V genes and leave the rest unexplained. The sample has 75,000 to 85,000 clones on record, about 85% of them singletons. The ten largest clones represent 10% to 11% of the sample. Sequences were obtained from peripheral blood. The source is a man in his fifties or sixties with COVID-19, enrolled during active disease.

This clone was found a few times. This chain links TRBV14 with TRBJ1-4, with D tentatively TRBD1 (5 bases). CDR1 is SGHDN and CDR2 is FVKESK in the germline V gene. The length of the CDR3 is 13 residues. Between the trimmed V and J ends, which lost 2 bases and 12 bases, there was a span of 13 bases. The CDR3 bases are TGTGCCAGCAGCCAATCTTTAGGGGTGGAACTGTTTTTT. Its protein product is CASSQSLGVELFF.

This chain joins TRBV14 and TRBJ1-2; TRBD1 aligns across 10 bases. This CDR3 region has 15 residues. V dropped 4 bases and J dropped 4; count of bases not matched to a gene: 6. Germline-derived CDR1 and CDR2 are SGHDN and FVKESK. CDR3 coding DNA: TGTGCCAGCAGCCGACAGGGGGCCTTTGGCTATGGCTACACCTTC. Protein: CASSRQGAFGYGYTF.

The J gene is TRBJ1-2, the V gene TRBV6-5; tentatively, D is TRBD1 (6 bases). Trimming took off 2 bases at V and 4 bases at J, with 8 bases between the two ends. Per germline, CDR1 MNHEY and CDR2 SVGAGI. The CDR3 runs to 13 residues. The CDR3 nucleotides read TGTGCCAGCAGTTACGCGGACAGCTATGGCTACACCTTC. Its translation: CASSYADSYGYTF.

The chain is built from TRBV7-9 and TRBJ2-7, with D perhaps TRBD1 (6 bases). CDR3 length: 12 amino acids. Germline V CDR1 and CDR2: SEHNR, FQNEAQ (reference sequence). V lost 5 bases to trimming and J lost 7 bases, with 12 bases between them. CDR3 protein: CASSPQGQEQYF. The DNA of the CDR3 is TGTGCCAGCAGCCCTCAGGGGCAAGAGCAGTACTTC.

This clone was picked up a small number of times. The chain recombines TRBV2 with TRBJ2-5, with 9 bases fitting TRBD1. Germline V gene lookup returns CDR1 SNHLY and CDR2 FYNNEI. The CDR3 totals 13 residues. Germline trimming cut 7 bases from V and 5 bases from J; bases unmatched to any gene: 5. The CDR3: CASTGDRDETQYF. Here the CDR3 DNA reads TGTGCCAGCACTGGGGACAGGGATGAGACCCAGTACTTC.

This chain connects TRBV7-2 to TRBJ2-5; no clear D. V was pared by 4 bases and J by 3 bases, with 3 bases between. Germline assignment: CDR1 SGHTA and CDR2 FQGNSA. This CDR3 spans 11 amino acids. The CDR3 region has the DNA TGTGCCAGCAGCTCCGAAGAGACCCAGTACTTC. Residues: CASSSEETQYF.

This chain uses TRBV7-2 with TRBJ1-2; the D gene is possibly TRBD1 (6 bases). In germline, CDR1 is SGHTA, CDR2 FQGNSA. The CDR3 extends over 14 amino acids. V was trimmed by 5 bases and J by 2 bases, leaving 12 bases between them. The CDR3 loop is CASSPQGGNYGYTF. The CDR3 DNA follows: TGTGCCAGCAGCCCACAGGGCGGGAACTATGGCTACACCTTC.

The V call is TRBV7-9, the J call TRBJ1-6; 9 positions match TRBD1. The CDR3 is 14 amino acids. J was trimmed by 10 bases and V by 3 bases; bases with no gene match: 4. CDR1 and CDR2 from the germline V gene are SEHNR and FQNEAQ (reference sequence). This CDR3 reads CASSFWTGESPLHF. The CDR3, as DNA: TGTGCCAGCAGCTTCTGGACAGGGGAATCACCCCTCCACTTT.

This clone occurred once. The CDR3 loop reads CASSLADSANTDTQYF. The CDR3 nucleotides read TGCGCCAGCAGCTTGGCCGATAGCGCCAACACAGATACGCAGTATTTT. The V call is TRBV5-1, the J call TRBJ2-3; the D gene is possibly TRBD2 (5 bases). CDR1 and CDR2 (germline): SGHRS, YFSETQ. The CDR3 contains 16 residues. The V end lost 0 bases, the J end lost 2 bases, and 13 bases lay between the germline ends.

The rearrangement joins TRBV19 to TRBJ1-5, with 12 bases identical to TRBD1. V lost 1 base, J lost 3 bases, and 7 bases stayed unmatched. CDR3 length: 18 residues. CDR1 and CDR2 from the germline V gene are LNHDA and SQIVND (reference sequence). The CDR3 DNA reads TGTGCCAGTAGTATAGTTCGGGGACAGGGGGCATTCAATCAGCCCCAGCATTTT. This gives the protein CASSIVRGQGAFNQPQHF.

The chain carries TRBV13 and TRBJ1-3; perhaps TRBD1 as D (5 bases). Germline lookup yields CDR1 PRHDT and CDR2 FYEKMQ (reference sequence). V was trimmed by 2 bases and J by 3 bases, leaving 8 bases between them. This CDR3 spans 14 amino acids. CDR3 sequence: CASSLRGGGNTIYF. In DNA, the CDR3 is TGTGCCAGCAGCTTAAGGGGTGGTGGAAACACCATATATTTT.

Sample share makes this clone medium-sized. The chain joins TRBV6-5 to TRBJ1-5; 7 bases agree with TRBD1. The CDR3 extends over 13 amino acids. Germline V CDR1 and CDR2: MNHEY, SVGAGI. V lost 6 bases and J lost 8; bases outside the gene matches: 7. CDR3 protein: CASRRDRGEPQHF. The DNA for the CDR3 is TGTGCCAGCAGGAGGGACAGAGGAGAGCCCCAGCATTTT.

V is TRBV6-5 and J is TRBJ1-2; possible D gene TRBD1, 6 bases. The V and J ends lost 4 bases and 5 bases respectively, with 17 bases between them. Germline assignment: CDR1 MNHEY and CDR2 SVGAGI. This CDR3 comprises 15 residues. Here the CDR3 DNA reads TGTGCCAGCAGTTTAGAACAGGGTGGGGCGTATGGCTACACCTTC. Encoded protein: CASSLEQGGAYGYTF.

The chain combines TRBV30 with TRBJ1-4, with D possibly TRBD1 on 6 matching bases. From germline, CDR1 is GTSNPN and CDR2 SVGIG (reference sequence). Between the trimmed V and J ends, which lost 3 bases and 8 bases, there was a span of 19 bases. The CDR3 sequence is 15 residues long. The DNA for the CDR3 is TGTGCCTGGAGAGAAGGACAGTCTAAAGGGGAAAAACTGTTTTTT. It yields the protein CAWREGQSKGEKLFF.

V and J are TRBV5-1 and TRBJ1-3; D is unclear. V was shortened by 5 bases and J by 0 bases, with 15 bases between the two germline ends. Per germline, CDR1 SGHRS and CDR2 YFSETQ. The CDR3 spans 16 residues. CDR3 sequence reads: CASSSGSIASGNTIYF. CDR3 bases: TGCGCCAGCAGTTCCGGGTCAATCGCCTCTGGAAACACCATATATTTT. Combining the CDR3 with reference TRBV5-1 and TRBJ1-3 gives the whole variable domain KAGVTQTPRYLIKTRGQQVTLSCSPISGHRSVSWYQQTPGQGLQFLFEYFSETQRNKGNFPGRFSGRQFSNSRSEMNVSTLELGDSALYLCASSSGSIASGNTIYFGEGSWLTVV.

J is TRBJ2-4 and V is TRBV19; D remains unclear. This CDR3 is built from 15 residues. Trimming shortened V by 4 bases and J by 0 bases, and 10 bases separated the two germline ends. CDR1 is LNHDA, CDR2 SQIVND, per germline (reference sequence). The CDR3 DNA follows: TGTGCCAGTAGTACAAAACAGCTAGCCAAAAACATTCAGTACTTC. It encodes CASSTKQLAKNIQYF. The full variable domain, in which reference TRBV19 and TRBJ2-4 provide the parts outside the CDR3, is DGGITQSPKYLFRKEGQNVTLSCEQNLNHDAMYWYRQDPGQGLRLIYYSQIVNDFQKGDIAEGYSVSREKKESFPLTVTSAQKNPTAFYLCASSTKQLAKNIQYFGAGTRLSVL.

This clone was picked up a small number of times. This sequence joins TRBV19 and TRBJ1-5, with no clear D. Looked up from germline, CDR1 is LNHDA and CDR2 is SQIVND (reference sequence). Trimming removed 0 bases from V and 5 bases from J, with 5 bases in between. The CDR3 runs 13 residues. The CDR3 sequence is CASSIERDQPQHF. The CDR3 coding sequence is TGTGCCAGTAGTATAGAGAGGGATCAGCCCCAGCATTTT.

The rearrangement uses TRBV7-9 and TRBJ1-6, with 7 bases aligning to TRBD1. CDR3 length: 17 amino acids. Germline loops: CDR1 SEHNR, CDR2 FQNEAQ (reference sequence). Trimming cost V 1 base and J 3 bases; bases outside gene matches: 6. The CDR3 bases are TGTGCCAGCAGCTTAGAGGGGGCGTCCTACTATAATTCACCCCTCCACTTT. Translated, it gives CASSLEGASYYNSPLHF.

V gene TRBV3-1 (or the pseudogene TRBV3-2) combines with J gene TRBJ1-3; D is possibly TRBD1 (5 bases). Germline-derived CDR1 and CDR2 are LGHDT and YNNKEL (reference sequence). The V gene lost 4 bases and the J gene lost 2 bases, with 12 bases spanning the gap. This CDR3 spans 15 amino acids. The CDR3 loop is CASSPMGGPGNTIYF. Written as DNA, the CDR3 is TGTGCCAGCAGCCCCATGGGGGGACCTGGAAACACCATATATTTT.

The chain joins TRBV4-1 to TRBJ2-3; D gene ambiguous. Per germline, CDR1 MGHRA and CDR2 YSYEKL. V was cut by 5 bases and J by 4 bases, with 16 bases left in between. This CDR3 has 15 residues. The CDR3 nucleotides are TGCGCCAGCAGCTTCTCCCGATTAGTTCCAGATACGCAGTATTTT. Translated: CASSFSRLVPDTQYF.

This clone was picked up one time. The chain employs TRBV18 and TRBJ1-1; D is unclear. Trimming cost V 1 base and J 8 bases, with 11 bases left between them. The CDR3 length is 13 residues. Looked up from germline, CDR1 is KGHSH and CDR2 is LQKENI. CDR3 nucleotide sequence: TGTGCCAGCTCACCACAGGGAGATTCAGAAGCTTTCTTT. Its protein is CASSPQGDSEAFF.